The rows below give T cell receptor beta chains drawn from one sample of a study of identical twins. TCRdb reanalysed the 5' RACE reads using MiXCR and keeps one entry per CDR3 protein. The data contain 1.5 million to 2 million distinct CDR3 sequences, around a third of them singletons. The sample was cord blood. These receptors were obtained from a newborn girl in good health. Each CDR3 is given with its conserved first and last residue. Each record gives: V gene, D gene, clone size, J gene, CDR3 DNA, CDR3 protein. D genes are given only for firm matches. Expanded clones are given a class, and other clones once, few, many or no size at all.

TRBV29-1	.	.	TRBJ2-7	TGCAGCGTTCTAGACAGGTCGAGCTCCTACGAGCAGTACTTC	CSVLDRSSSYEQYF
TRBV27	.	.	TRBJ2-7	TGTGCCAGCAGTTCGGCGGGGATTCCCTACGAGCAGTACTTC	CASSSAGIPYEQYF
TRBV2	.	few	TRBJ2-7	TGTGCCAGCACGCCCTCGGAAGAAGCCTACGAGCAGTACTTC	CASTPSEEAYEQYF
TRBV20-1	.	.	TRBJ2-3	TGCAGTGCTAGAGATAGGTTCTTGTCCACAGATACGCAGTATTTT	CSARDRFLSTDTQYF
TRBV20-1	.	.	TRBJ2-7	TGCAGTGCTCGCGGGACCCCTGCCTACGAGCAGTACTTC	CSARGTPAYEQYF
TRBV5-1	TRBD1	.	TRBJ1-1	TGCGCCAGCTCTCCGACAGGGGGAGTGACTGAAGCTTTCTTT	CASSPTGGVTEAFF
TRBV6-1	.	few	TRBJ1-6	TGTGCCAGCCCAAACATAAATTCACCCCTCCACTTT	CASPNINSPLHF
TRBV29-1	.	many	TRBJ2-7	TGCAGCGTTGAAGATGGACAATACGAGCAGTACTTC	CSVEDGQYEQYF
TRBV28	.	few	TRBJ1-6	TGTGCCTCAACCCCGTTTTCCTATAATTCACCCCTCCACTTT	CASTPFSYNSPLHF
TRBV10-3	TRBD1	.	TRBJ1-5	TGTGCCATCAGTGAGGACGGGACAGCCCAGCCCCAGCATTTT	CAISEDGTAQPQHF
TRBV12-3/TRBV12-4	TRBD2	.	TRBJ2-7	TGTGCCAGCAGTTTGGGTGGACTAGCGGTATTTTACGAGCAGTACTTC	CASSLGGLAVFYEQYF
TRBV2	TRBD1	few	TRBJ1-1	TGTGCCAGCACTTCCGTCCCGGGACAGGGGGCTGAAGCTTTCTTT	CASTSVPGQGAEAFF
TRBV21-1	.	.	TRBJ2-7	TGTGCCAGCAGCAAACGACTAGCGGGGGGGACCTACAAGCAGTACTTC	CASSKRLAGGTYKQYF
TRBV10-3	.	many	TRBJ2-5	TGTGCCATCAGTGAGGGGGGCCAAGAGACCCAGTACTTC	CAISEGGQETQYF
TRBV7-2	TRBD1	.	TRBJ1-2	TGTGCCAGCAGCTTAGGGACAGGGAGAGCTCCTGGCTACACCTTC	CASSLGTGRAPGYTF
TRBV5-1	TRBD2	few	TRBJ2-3	TGCGCCAGCAGCTTGGGGTCTAGCGGGGGGGCAGCAGATACGCAGTATTTT	CASSLGSSGGAADTQYF
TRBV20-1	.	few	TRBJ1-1	TGCAGTGCTAGAGTTGTGGGGGTGAACACTGAAGCTTTCTTT	CSARVVGVNTEAFF
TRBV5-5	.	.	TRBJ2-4	TGTGCCAGCAGCCCGTCAATTCAACTAGCCAAAAACATTCAGTACTTC	CASSPSIQLAKNIQYF
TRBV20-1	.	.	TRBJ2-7	TGCAGTGCTCACAAGAGCGGAGCAAGCTCCTACGAGCAGTACTTC	CSAHKSGASSYEQYF
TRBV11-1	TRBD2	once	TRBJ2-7	TGTGCCAGCAGCCCTCTAGCGGGGGTAGGTCTCTACAATGAGCAGTACTTC	CASSPLAGVGLYNEQYF
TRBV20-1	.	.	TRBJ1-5	TGCAGTGCTAGAGTGTCCAGCCAGGGTCAGCAGCCCCAGCATTTT	CSARVSSQGQQPQHF
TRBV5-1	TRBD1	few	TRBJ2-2	TGCGCCAGCAGCTTGGAGGGGGCTGGCACCGGGGAGCTGTTTTTT	CASSLEGAGTGELFF
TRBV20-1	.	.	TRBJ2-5	TGCAGTGCTAGAGATTGGGCAGTCCAAGAGACCCAGTACTTC	CSARDWAVQETQYF
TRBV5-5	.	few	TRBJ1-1	TGTGCCAGCAGCTGGGGACAAACTGAAGCTTTCTTT	CASSWGQTEAFF
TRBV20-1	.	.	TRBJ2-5	TGCAGTGCAAGCCAGTTGCAGACCCAGTACTTC	CSASQLQTQYF
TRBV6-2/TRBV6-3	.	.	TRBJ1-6	TGTGCCAGCAGTTACGGTCGGACAAATAATTCACCCCTCCACTTT	CASSYGRTNNSPLHF
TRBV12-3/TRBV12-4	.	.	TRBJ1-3	TGTGCCAGCAGGGGGGGACTGATCTCTGGAAACACCATATATTTT	CASRGGLISGNTIYF
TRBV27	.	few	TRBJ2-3	TGTGCCAGCAGTTTCACGGGAGTGGGAACAGATACGCAGTATTTT	CASSFTGVGTDTQYF
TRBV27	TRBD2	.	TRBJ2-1	TGTGCCAGCAGTTTATCCTTAGCGGGGGGCCTTAATGAGCAGTTCTTC	CASSLSLAGGLNEQFF
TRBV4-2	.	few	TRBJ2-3	TGTGCCAGCAGCCAAGAAGGTAGCCTTAATACGCAGTATTTT	CASSQEGSLNTQYF
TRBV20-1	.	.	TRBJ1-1	TGCAGTGCTAAATCTCAAACTGAAGCTTTCTTT	CSAKSQTEAFF
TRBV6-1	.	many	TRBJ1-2	TGTGCCAGCAGATACAATTTCAACTATGGCTACACCTTC	CASRYNFNYGYTF
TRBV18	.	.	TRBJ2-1	TGTGCCAGCTCACCCCAAACAAGGGGTGTCTACAATGAGCAGTTCTTC	CASSPQTRGVYNEQFF
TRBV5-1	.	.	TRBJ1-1	TGCGCCAGCAGCTCATCAGGGCAGATGAACACTGAAGCTTTCTTT	CASSSSGQMNTEAFF
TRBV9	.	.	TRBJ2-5	TGTGCCAGCAGCGCGAGAGAGACCCAGTACTTC	CASSARETQYF
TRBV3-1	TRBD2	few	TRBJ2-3	TGTGCCAGCAGCCAAAGTGGCGCGGGGGACCCCACAGATACGCAGTATTTT	CASSQSGAGDPTDTQYF
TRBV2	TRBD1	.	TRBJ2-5	TGTGCCAGCAGGTGGGACAGCCTTCAAGAGACCCAGTACTTC	CASRWDSLQETQYF
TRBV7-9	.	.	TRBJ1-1	TGTGCCAGCAGATCAAGGACAGACCCGAACACTGAAGCTTTCTTT	CASRSRTDPNTEAFF
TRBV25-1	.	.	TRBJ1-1	TGTGCCAGCTTCTCAGTGGGGGCTGAAGCTTTCTTT	CASFSVGAEAFF
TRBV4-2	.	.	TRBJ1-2	TGTGCCAGCAGCCCTAGCAGGAGGGGACTGAATGGCTACACCTTC	CASSPSRRGLNGYTF
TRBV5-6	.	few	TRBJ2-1	TGTGCCAGCAGCTTGTTTAGCCCCTCCTACAATGAGCAGTTCTTC	CASSLFSPSYNEQFF
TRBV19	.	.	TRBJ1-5	TGTGCCAGTAGTATTTATTGGCAGGCCAATCAGCCCCAGCATTTT	CASSIYWQANQPQHF
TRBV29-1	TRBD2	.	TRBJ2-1	TGCAGCGTGGGGGGGGGATCTAGCTCCTACAATGAGCAGTTCTTC	CSVGGGSSSYNEQFF
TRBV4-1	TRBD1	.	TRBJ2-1	TGCGTCAGCAGCCAAGATCGTGCGAGACAGGGGATATCGGATGAGCAGTTCTTC	CVSSQDRARQGISDEQFF
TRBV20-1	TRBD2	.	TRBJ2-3	TGCAGTGCTATTAGCGGGAGAAGGACAGATACGCAGTATTTT	CSAISGRRTDTQYF
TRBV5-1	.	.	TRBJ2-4	TGCGCCAGCAGCTTGGGGGAAGGGAAAAACATTCAGTACTTC	CASSLGEGKNIQYF
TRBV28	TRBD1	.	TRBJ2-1	TGTGCCAGCAGTTTATATCCGACAGGGGGCTCCTACAATGAGCAGTTCTTC	CASSLYPTGGSYNEQFF
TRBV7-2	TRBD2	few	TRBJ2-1	TGTGCCAGCAGCTGGGCGGGGGGGATCTCCTACAATGAGCAGTTCTTC	CASSWAGGISYNEQFF
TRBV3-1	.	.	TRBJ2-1	TGTGCCAGCAGCCCCGGCCTAGGGGCCAATGAGCAGTTCTTC	CASSPGLGANEQFF
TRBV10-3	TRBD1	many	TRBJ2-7	TGTGCCATCAGTGAGTTTGGTCGGACAGGGCGCTACGAGCAGTACTTC	CAISEFGRTGRYEQYF
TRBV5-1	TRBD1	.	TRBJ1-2	TGCGCCAGCAGGAGAGTCCCCGGGACAGGGGTGAACTATGGCTACACCTTC	CASRRVPGTGVNYGYTF
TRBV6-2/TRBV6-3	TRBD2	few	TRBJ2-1	TGTGCCAGCAGTTACAGGCTAGCGGGGGGGCTCTCCTACAATGAGCAGTTCTTC	CASSYRLAGGLSYNEQFF
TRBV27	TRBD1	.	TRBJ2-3	TGTGCCAGCACCGCGGACAGGCGCACAGATACGCAGTATTTT	CASTADRRTDTQYF
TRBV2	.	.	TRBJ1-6	TGTGCCAGCAAGGCTCTTTTGGATTCACCCCTCCACTTT	CASKALLDSPLHF
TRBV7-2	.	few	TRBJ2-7	TGTGCCAGCAGCTTGCAACCGGGAATAAGCTCCTACGAGCAGTACTTC	CASSLQPGISSYEQYF
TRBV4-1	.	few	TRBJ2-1	TGCGCCAGCAGCCAAGGAGGTCTGAGCTCCTACAATGAGCAGTTCTTC	CASSQGGLSSYNEQFF
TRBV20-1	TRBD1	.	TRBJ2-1	TGCAGTGCTAGCAACAGGGGGCAAGGGAATGAGCAGTTCTTC	CSASNRGQGNEQFF
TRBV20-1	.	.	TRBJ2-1	TGCAGTGCTCGACAGGCAAACAATGAGCAGTTCTTC	CSARQANNEQFF
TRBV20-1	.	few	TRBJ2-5	TGCAGTGCTATATCCCCTTGGGGTCGCGAGACCCAGTACTTC	CSAISPWGRETQYF